This T cell receptor (beta chain) emerged from a study of blood T cell repertoires in COVID-19 (dated by TCRdb to about 2020). As for the study more broadly: Samples covering the acute and convalescent phases of COVID-19 were provided by collaborators in the United States, Italy and Spain. Where HLA class I and class II types were available, the types were taken from metadata supplied by the sample provider, not from assay-based typing. The sample metadata nearly always contained a de-identified subject ID, COVID-19 status, age in years and sex. Subjects who had been exposed to COVID-19, were actively infected with it, or had recovered from it provided the deeply sampled blood TCRbeta repertoires that made up the dataset. The prospective study material was composed of cDNA or gDNA derived from T cells, B-cell-depleted T cells, or PBMCs. The samples were drawn from the first 160 participants of the ongoing ImmuneRACE study and from over 950 subjects provided by 6 global collaborators. A freely available public database, intended as a resource for researchers studying the immune response to SARS-CoV-2, is where the repertoires were released.

Clipping removes 5 bases from V and 4 bases from J, with 5 as the unmatched junction base count. The CDR3 runs 14 residues from the cysteine to the phenylalanine. The read is trimmed to its CDR3 DNA, 42 bases read in frame from base 1. The germline V gene provides CDR1 MNHEY and CDR2 SVGAGI. Whole blood was collected in K2EDTA tubes by collaborating institutions according to the institutions' own protocols. For TCRbeta analysis, collaborator samples were shipped as frozen whole blood, as isolated PBMCs, or as DNA extracted from either sample type. TCRbeta CDR3 regions were amplified from genomic DNA by means of the immunoSEQ Assay, a bias-controlled multiplex PCR. The paper's processing steps were these. Nucleated cell counts per sample were estimated from amplification of reference gene primers within the assay. To quantify the absolute abundance of each unique TCRbeta CDR3 rearrangement, sequence reads were collapsed and filtered. For each sample, productive Simpson clonality was calculated as the square root of Simpson's diversity index across productive rearrangements. The clones in this table, taken by TCRdb from immuneACCESS, are in-frame only. Not every clone is retained; where verified, under half of the shortfall comes from an unresolved V gene, and the cause of the rest is unknown. The D gene and trimming were derived from the DNA, and the V and J assignments and clone size from that table. The sample contains 150,000 or so clones, roughly three quarters of them found a single time. The ten largest clones capture around 2% of the sample.

Study-wide findings and limitations: The quantity of clinical and demographic metadata differed by source and by participant and was supplied without curation.

A remark on this clone: Its binding antigen is unknown. No base quality information exists; no much larger clone differs at one position.

This TCR came from a woman in her 70s with acute or convalescent COVID-19. The specimen was peripheral blood. The chain couples TRBV6-5 to TRBJ1-2; TRBD1 fits 9 bases in the junction. The CDR3 protein sequence reads: CASSPGQGSYGYTF. The DNA is as follows: TGTGCCAGCAGTCCCGGACAGGGGAGCTATGGCTACACCTTC.